This entry describes one T cell receptor beta chain. The data stem from a study of cytomegalovirus exposure and HLA in healthy donors. This CDR3 contains 16 residues. V lost 0 bases, J lost 0 bases, and 10 bases lay in between. Per the germline V gene, CDR1 is LGHNA and CDR2 is YNFKEQ. PCR was performed using 60 Vbeta and 13 Jbeta primers. Profiling relied on immunoSEQ multiplex PCR, and the TCRdb table lists in-frame clones only, not all of them. The data contain over 150,000 clones, roughly 85% of them seen just once; the ten biggest clones take up roughly 1.9%. Sequenced: PBMCs. The V call is TRBV4-2, the J call TRBJ2-3, with D perhaps TRBD2 (6 bases). The sequence came from a man aged 35-49 years in good health and CMV-seronegative. CDR3 DNA sequence: TGTGCCAGCAGCCAAGAAGCGCGGGAAAGCACAGATACGCAGTATTTT. Amino acid sequence: CASSQEARESTDTQYF.